The 28 T cell receptor beta chains presented below share a single source sample, sequenced in a study of blood T cell repertoires in COVID-19. Here immunoSEQ multiplex PCR was the method, and the copy in TCRdb shows in-frame clones only, minus some. The sample lists about 170,000 clones; about 80% were seen once. Sequences were obtained from PBMCs or T cells enriched from blood (not recorded which). The receptor set was obtained from a man in his fifties or sixties who had recovered from COVID-19.

This chain links TRBV7-6 with TRBJ2-3; TRBD2 agrees at 7 bases. The CDR3 loop spans 18 amino acids. Germline lookup yields CDR1 SGHVS and CDR2 FNYEAQ. The junction had 16 bases not matched to a gene; V was cut back by 5 bases and J by 2 bases. The CDR3 reads CASSPNSALLAATDTQYF. The CDR3 coding sequence is TGTGCCAGCAGCCCAAATTCAGCGCTCCTAGCGGCCACAGATACGCAGTATTTT. Filled out from reference TRBV7-6 and TRBJ2-3, the complete variable domain reads GAGVSQSPRYKVTKRGQDVALRCDPISGHVSLYWYRQALGQGPEFLTYFNYEAQQDKSGLPNDRFSAERPEGSISTLTIQRTEQRDSAMYRCASSPNSALLAATDTQYFGPGTRLTVL.

The rearrangement uses TRBV5-3 and TRBJ1-5; D is unclear. TRBV5-3 is an ORF, with its function uncertain. Trimming took 4 bases from V and 2 from J, leaving 13 bases between them. This CDR3 contains 15 residues. DNA for the CDR3: TGTGCCAGAAGCGCGTACGTCGGTGGCAATCAGCCCCAGCATTTT. This sequence encodes CARSAYVGGNQPQHF.

The genes are TRBV29-1 and TRBJ2-1, with D tentatively TRBD1 (5 bases). Germline CDR1 and CDR2: SQVTM and ANQGSEA. This CDR3 is 13 amino acids long. Trimming stripped 2 bases from V and 5 bases from J, with 10 bases between. The chain's CDR3 is CSVEMYRNNEQFF. The DNA of the CDR3 is TGCAGCGTTGAAATGTACAGGAACAATGAGCAGTTCTTC.

This clone came up once. The gene calls are TRBV28 and TRBJ1-3; no reliable D call. There are 12 residues in the CDR3. V was clipped by 5 bases and J by 4 bases, with 6 bases between them. Germline V gives CDR1 MDHEN, CDR2 SYDVKM. CDR3 bases: TGTGCCAGCAGTGCGGGGGGAAACACCATATATTTT. Encoded protein: CASSAGGNTIYF.

The chain has TRBV7-2 and TRBJ2-3; 14 positions agree with TRBD2. J gave up 7 bases and V 4 bases, and 10 bases lay outside the gene matches. The CDR3 runs 17 residues. Germline V gene lookup returns CDR1 SGHTA and CDR2 FQGNSA. CDR3 DNA sequence: TGTGCCAGCAGCTCCGGACTAGCGGGGGGTCGAGGGTATACGCAGTATTTT. Residues: CASSSGLAGGRGYTQYF.

V is TRBV27 and J is TRBJ2-1; TRBD1 aligns across 7 bases. CDR3 length: 15 amino acids. Germline CDR1 and CDR2: MNHEY and SMNVEV (reference sequence). J lost 2 bases, V lost 8 bases, and 9 bases had no gene match. CDR3 residues: CASGQVLSTYNEQFF. The CDR3 coding sequence is TGTGCCAGCGGACAGGTCCTCTCTACCTACAATGAGCAGTTCTTC.

The chain has TRBV7-9 and TRBJ1-2; D not resolved. V was pared by 2 bases and J by 2 bases, with 6 bases between. Looked up from germline, CDR1 is SEHNR and CDR2 is FQNEAQ (reference sequence). The CDR3 is 13 amino acids. The CDR3 reads CASSLQLNYGYTF. The CDR3 DNA sequence: TGTGCCAGCAGCTTACAACTGAACTATGGCTACACCTTC.

The chain joins TRBV28 to TRBJ1-2; D gene uncertain. Trimming took 6 bases from V and 0 from J, leaving 8 bases between them. In germline, CDR1 is MDHEN, CDR2 SYDVKM. The CDR3 runs 13 residues. As DNA, the CDR3 is TGTGCCAGCAGGCCATACTCTAACTATGGCTACACCTTC. Its protein product is CASRPYSNYGYTF.

The V gene is TRBV3-1 (or the pseudogene TRBV3-2), the J gene TRBJ1-3; D perhaps matches TRBD1 (5 bases). Per the germline V gene, CDR1 is LGHDT and CDR2 is YNNKEL (reference sequence). Trimming took off 2 bases at V and 4 bases at J, with 12 bases between the two ends. The CDR3 sequence is 15 residues long. CDR3 sequence (DNA): TGTGCCAGCAGCCAACTTCTGGGGCGGGGAAACACCATATATTTT. Translated: CASSQLLGRGNTIYF.

This rearrangement joins TRBV13 to TRBJ2-7; D not certain. The V gene lost 3 bases and the J gene lost 4 bases, with 7 bases spanning the gap. The CDR3 contains 12 residues. Germline CDR1 and CDR2: PRHDT and FYEKMQ (reference sequence). As DNA, the CDR3 is TGTGCCAGCAGCTTCGCTCAGTACGAGCAGTACTTC. Translated, it gives CASSFAQYEQYF.

This CDR3 is CASSAPIGGTSATDTQYF. The CDR3 region has the DNA TGTGCCAGCAGCGCTCCCATCGGGGGGACTAGCGCCACAGATACGCAGTATTTT. This rearrangement joins TRBV11-3 to TRBJ2-3, with TRBD2 identical over 10 bases. CDR3 length: 18 residues. Germline CDR1 reads SGHNT; CDR2 reads YENEEA. After removal of 5 bases from V and 2 bases from J, the junction contained 13 bases not matched to a gene.

This clone has just one count. The rearrangement links TRBV7-8 to TRBJ1-5; D not certain. V dropped 2 bases and J dropped 9 bases, with 11 bases sitting between them. The CDR3 runs 13 residues. Germline CDR1 and CDR2: SGHVS and FQNEAQ. CDR3 bases: TGTGCCAGCAGCTTAACCCTGGGAGGGCCCCAGCATTTT. It is translated as CASSLTLGGPQHF.

This clone was detected only a few times. The chain carries TRBV21-1 and TRBJ2-1; the D call of TRBD1 is as the table states it, not checked on the DNA. TRBV21-1 is a recognized pseudogene. This CDR3 comprises 15 residues. The CDR3 protein is CASSGDRVRSYEQFF. DNA for the CDR3: TGTGCCAGCAGCGGGGACAGGGTAAGGTCTTATGAGCAGTTCTTC.

This rearrangement joins TRBV7-2 to TRBJ2-4; TRBD1 matches 9 bases. Germline lookup yields CDR1 SGHTA and CDR2 FQGNSA. The CDR3 runs to 17 residues. J lost 8 bases, V lost 6 bases, and 17 bases had no gene match. The CDR3 nucleotides are TGTGCCAGCAGTCTTGTCCCCCTCACAGGGGGCGAGGACATTCAGTACTTC. The encoded protein is CASSLVPLTGGEDIQYF.

This chain connects TRBV18 to TRBJ1-5; no reliable D call. V lost 1 base, J lost 4 bases, and 14 bases lay in between. Germline CDR1 reads KGHSH; CDR2 reads LQKENI. This CDR3 spans 16 amino acids. CDR3 in amino acids: CASSPRAPKANQPQHF. CDR3 DNA: TGTGCCAGCTCACCACGAGCGCCGAAGGCAAATCAGCCCCAGCATTTT.

The gene calls are TRBV11-2 and TRBJ2-5; 9 nucleotides agree with TRBD1. The CDR3 is 14 residues long. The germline gives CDR1 SGHAT, CDR2 FQNNGV. V shed 3 bases and J 4 bases; nucleotides not matched to a gene: 3. Written as DNA, the CDR3 is TGTGCCAGCAGCTTCGGACAGGGGCGAGAGACCCAGTACTTC. Translated: CASSFGQGRETQYF.

This chain joins TRBV27 and TRBJ2-5; 8 nucleotides align to TRBD2. Losses at the gene ends were 3 bases for V and 5 bases for J; bases not matched to a gene: 8. The CDR3 loop spans 15 amino acids. Germline V CDR1 and CDR2: MNHEY, SMNVEV (reference sequence). The CDR3 DNA sequence: TGTGCCAGCAGTTTGTACGGGGGGGTACTCGAGACCCAGTACTTC. Translation gives CASSLYGGVLETQYF.

The chain employs TRBV27 and TRBJ1-4; D unresolved. Trimming shortened V by 6 bases and J by 3 bases, and 14 bases separated the two germline ends. Germline loops: CDR1 MNHEY, CDR2 SMNVEV (reference sequence). The CDR3 length is 15 residues. The CDR3 sequence is CASSRRKRANEKLFF. As DNA, the CDR3 is TGTGCCAGCAGCCGCCGTAAGCGGGCTAATGAAAAACTGTTTTTT.

In its sample, this clone was seen a few times. V usage is TRBV2 and J usage is TRBJ1-1; 9 bases match TRBD1. Germline assignment: CDR1 SNHLY and CDR2 FYNNEI. This CDR3 has 15 residues. J gave up 10 bases and V 4 bases, and 13 bases lay outside the gene matches. The DNA for the CDR3 is TGTGCCAGCAGTGGGCGGGACAGGGCCCGGGGGGGAGCTTTCTTT. Its translation: CASSGRDRARGGAFF. The full variable domain, its missing parts supplied by reference TRBV2 and TRBJ1-1, is EPEVTQTPSHQVTQMGQEVILRCVPISNHLYFYWYRQILGQKVEFLVSFYNNEISEKSEIFDDQFSVERPDGSNFTLKIRSTKLEDSAMYFCASSGRDRARGGAFFGQGTRLTVV.

The CDR3 spells CASSLIGGQGINEQFF. The DNA of the CDR3 is TGTGCCAGCAGCTTAATAGGGGGACAGGGAATCAATGAGCAGTTCTTC. The rearrangement joins TRBV7-3 to TRBJ2-1; 9 bases fit TRBD1. V lost 1 base to trimming and J lost 6 bases; unmatched junction nucleotides: 7. This CDR3 has 16 residues. Germline V gene data show CDR1 as SGHTA and CDR2 as FQGTGA.

The V gene is TRBV4-2, the J gene TRBJ2-5; 12 bases line up with TRBD2. CDR1 LGHNA and CDR2 YNFKEQ come from the germline V gene. Trimming cost V 4 bases and J 2 bases; bases outside gene matches: 5. The CDR3 is 16 amino acids. CDR3 amino acids: CASSRTSGGKQETQYF. The DNA for the CDR3 is TGTGCCAGCAGCCGCACTAGCGGGGGGAAACAAGAGACCCAGTACTTC.

The J gene is TRBJ2-3, the V gene TRBV9, with a weak D call TRBD2 (6 bases). V was clipped by 3 bases and J by 0 bases, with 14 bases between them. This CDR3 has 16 amino acids. Germline CDR1 SGDLS, CDR2 YYNGEE. The CDR3: CASSGGGAGSTDTQYF. The DNA of the CDR3 is TGTGCCAGCAGCGGCGGAGGGGCGGGGAGCACAGATACGCAGTATTTT. Filled out from reference TRBV9 and TRBJ2-3, the complete variable domain reads DSGVTQTPKHLITATGQRVTLRCSPRSGDLSVYWYQQSLDQGLQFLIQYYNGEERAKGNILERFSAQQFPDLHSELNLSSLELGDSALYFCASSGGGAGSTDTQYFGPGTRLTVL.

The chain combines TRBV6-1 with TRBJ1-4; D uncertain. Germline V CDR1 and CDR2: MNHNS, SASEGT. The germline V and J ends were trimmed by 3 bases and 6 bases, with 2 bases remaining between them. The CDR3 consists of 11 residues. The CDR3 DNA is TGTGCCAGCAGTGACTATGAAAAACTGTTTTTT. Encoded protein: CASSDYEKLFF.

The rearrangement links TRBV9 to TRBJ1-1, with D maybe TRBD1 (5 bases). Trimming took 3 bases from V and 3 from J, leaving 12 bases between them. CDR1 is SGDLS, CDR2 YYNGEE, per germline. CDR3 length equals 14 residues. The CDR3 loop reads CASSAWGGDTEAFF. CDR3 in DNA: TGTGCCAGCAGCGCCTGGGGCGGGGACACTGAAGCTTTCTTT.

The chain links TRBV4-3 to TRBJ1-2, with D perhaps TRBD1 (6 bases). The CDR3 is made up of 16 amino acids. CDR1 is LGHNA, CDR2 YSLEER, per germline. Trimming removed 0 bases at V and 2 bases at J, with 13 bases between. CDR3 residues: CASSQDFGGQNYGYTF. The CDR3 DNA is TGCGCCAGCAGCCAAGATTTCGGGGGGCAGAACTATGGCTACACCTTC.

This clone occurred many times. The CDR3 sequence is CASSSTGGVKDTQYF. The CDR3 coding sequence is TGTGCCAGCAGTTCTACAGGGGGCGTTAAAGATACGCAGTATTTT. V gene TRBV6-5 combines with J gene TRBJ2-3; the match to TRBD1 covers 9 bases. J lost 5 bases, V lost 4 bases, and 7 bases had no gene match. Germline CDR1 and CDR2: MNHEY and SVGAGI. This CDR3 region has 15 residues.

CDR3 sequence (DNA): TGTGCCAGTAGTGCAACAGGGGGCGCGTCCGAGCAGTACTTC. Protein: CASSATGGASEQYF. The J gene is TRBJ2-7, the V gene TRBV19; 9 positions match TRBD1. The CDR3 is 14 amino acids. V dropped 5 bases and J dropped 6; count of bases not matched to a gene: 8. Germline loops: CDR1 LNHDA, CDR2 SQIVND (reference sequence).

The J gene is TRBJ1-2, the V gene TRBV6-6; weak D call: TRBD1 (6 bases). CDR1 and CDR2 from the germline V gene are MNHNY and SVGAGI (reference sequence). The CDR3 loop spans 11 amino acids. The V end was cut by 11 bases, the J end by 8 bases, with 15 bases between. The CDR3, as DNA: TGTGCCCCCATAGGGGGTAGCGGCTACACCTTC. Amino acids: CAPIGGSGYTF.